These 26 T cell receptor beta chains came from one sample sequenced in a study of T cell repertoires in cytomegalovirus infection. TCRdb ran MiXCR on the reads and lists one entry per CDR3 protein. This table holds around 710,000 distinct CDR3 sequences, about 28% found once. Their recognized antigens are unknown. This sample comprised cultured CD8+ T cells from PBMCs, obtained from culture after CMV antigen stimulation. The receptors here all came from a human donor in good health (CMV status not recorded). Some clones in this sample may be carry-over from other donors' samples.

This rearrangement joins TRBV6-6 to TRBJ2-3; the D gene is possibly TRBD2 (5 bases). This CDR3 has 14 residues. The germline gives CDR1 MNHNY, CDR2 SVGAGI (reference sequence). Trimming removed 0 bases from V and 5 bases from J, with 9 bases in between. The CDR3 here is CASSYSAVGDTQYF. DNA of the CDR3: TGTGCCAGCAGTTACTCAGCGGTGGGAGATACGCAGTATTTT.

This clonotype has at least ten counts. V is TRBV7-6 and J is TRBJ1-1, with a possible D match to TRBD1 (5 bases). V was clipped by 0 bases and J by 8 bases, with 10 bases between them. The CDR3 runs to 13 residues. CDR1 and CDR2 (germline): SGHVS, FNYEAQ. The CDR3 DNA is TGTGCCAGCAGCTTAGCGGTTGGGGGGGAAGCTTTCTTT. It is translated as CASSLAVGGEAFF.

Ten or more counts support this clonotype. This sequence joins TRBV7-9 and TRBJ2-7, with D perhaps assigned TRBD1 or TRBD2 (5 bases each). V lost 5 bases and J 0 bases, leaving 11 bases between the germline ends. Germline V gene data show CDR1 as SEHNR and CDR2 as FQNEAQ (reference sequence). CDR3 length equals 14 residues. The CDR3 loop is CASSHRDHSYEQYF. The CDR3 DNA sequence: TGTGCCAGCAGCCACCGGGACCACTCCTACGAGCAGTACTTC.

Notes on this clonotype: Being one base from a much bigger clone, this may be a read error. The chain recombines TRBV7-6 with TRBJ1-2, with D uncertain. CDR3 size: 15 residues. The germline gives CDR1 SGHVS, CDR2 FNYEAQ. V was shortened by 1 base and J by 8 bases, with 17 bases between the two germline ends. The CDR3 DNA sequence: TGTGCCAGCAGCTTAGGGGAGGAGGGTCGTCTGGGCTACACCTTC. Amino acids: CASSLGEEGRLGYTF.

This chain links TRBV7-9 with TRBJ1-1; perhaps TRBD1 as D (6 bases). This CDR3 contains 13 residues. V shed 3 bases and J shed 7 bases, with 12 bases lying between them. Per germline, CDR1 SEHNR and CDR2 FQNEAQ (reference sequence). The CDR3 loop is CASSFSGAVEAFF. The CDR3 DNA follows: TGTGCCAGCAGCTTTTCGGGGGCCGTTGAAGCTTTCTTT.

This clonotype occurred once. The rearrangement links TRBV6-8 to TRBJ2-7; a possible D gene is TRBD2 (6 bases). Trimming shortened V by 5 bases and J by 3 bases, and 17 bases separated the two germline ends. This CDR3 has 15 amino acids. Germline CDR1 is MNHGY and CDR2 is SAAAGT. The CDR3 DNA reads TGTGCCAGCAGTCCCCAAAAGGGGAGGCACTACGAGCAGTACGTC. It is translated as CASSPQKGRHYEQYV.

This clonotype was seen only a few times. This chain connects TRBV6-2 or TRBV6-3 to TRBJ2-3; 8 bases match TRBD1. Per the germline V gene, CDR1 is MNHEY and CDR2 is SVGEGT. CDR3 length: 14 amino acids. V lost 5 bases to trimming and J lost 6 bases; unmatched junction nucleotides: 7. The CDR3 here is CASSNTGGKDTQYF. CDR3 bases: TGTGCCAGCAGTAACACAGGGGGAAAGGATACGCAGTATTTT.

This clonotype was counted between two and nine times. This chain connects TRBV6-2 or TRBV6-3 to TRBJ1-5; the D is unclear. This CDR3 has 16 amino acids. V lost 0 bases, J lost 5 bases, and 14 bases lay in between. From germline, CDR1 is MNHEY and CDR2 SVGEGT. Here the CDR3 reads CASSYSFLGKDQPQHF. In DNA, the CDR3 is TGTGCCAGCAGTTACTCGTTCTTGGGGAAGGATCAGCCCCAGCATTTT.

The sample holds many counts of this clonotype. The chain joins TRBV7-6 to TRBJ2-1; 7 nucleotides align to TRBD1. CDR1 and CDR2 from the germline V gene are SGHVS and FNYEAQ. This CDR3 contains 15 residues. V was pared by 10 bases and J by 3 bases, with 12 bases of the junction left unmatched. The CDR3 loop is CATSVGDSGYNEQFF. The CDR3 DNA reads TGTGCCACCTCCGTGGGGGACAGTGGCTACAATGAGCAGTTCTTC.

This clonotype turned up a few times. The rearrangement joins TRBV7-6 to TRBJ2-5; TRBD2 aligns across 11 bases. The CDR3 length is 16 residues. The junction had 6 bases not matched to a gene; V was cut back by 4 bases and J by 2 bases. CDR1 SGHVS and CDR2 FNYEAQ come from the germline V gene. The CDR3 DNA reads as TGTGCCAGCAGCTCGAAGACTAGCGGGGTACAAGAGACCCAGTACTTC. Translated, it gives CASSSKTSGVQETQYF. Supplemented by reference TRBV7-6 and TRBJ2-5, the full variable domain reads GAGVSQSPRYKVTKRGQDVALRCDPISGHVSLYWYRQALGQGPEFLTYFNYEAQQDKSGLPNDRFSAERPEGSISTLTIQRTEQRDSAMYRCASSSKTSGVQETQYFGPGTRLLVL.

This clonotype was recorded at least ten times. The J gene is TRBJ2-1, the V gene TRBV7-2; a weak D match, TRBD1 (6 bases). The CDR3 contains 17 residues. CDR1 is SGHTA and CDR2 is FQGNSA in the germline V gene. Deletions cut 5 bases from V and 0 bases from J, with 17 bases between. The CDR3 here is CASSLRDTYRSYNEQFF. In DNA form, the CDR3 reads TGTGCCAGCAGCCTCCGGGACACCTACCGCTCCTACAATGAGCAGTTCTTC. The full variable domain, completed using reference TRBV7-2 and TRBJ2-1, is GAGVSQSPSNKVTEKGKDVELRCDPISGHTALYWYRQSLGQGLEFLIYFQGNSAPDKSGLPSDRFSAERTGGSVSTLTIQRTQQEDSAVYLCASSLRDTYRSYNEQFFGPGTRLTVL.

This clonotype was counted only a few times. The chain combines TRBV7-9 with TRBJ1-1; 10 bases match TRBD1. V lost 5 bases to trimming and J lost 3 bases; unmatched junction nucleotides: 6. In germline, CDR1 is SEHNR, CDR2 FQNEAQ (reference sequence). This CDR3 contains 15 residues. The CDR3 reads CASSVGQGEHTEAFF. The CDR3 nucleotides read TGTGCCAGCAGCGTCGGACAGGGGGAACACACTGAAGCTTTCTTT.

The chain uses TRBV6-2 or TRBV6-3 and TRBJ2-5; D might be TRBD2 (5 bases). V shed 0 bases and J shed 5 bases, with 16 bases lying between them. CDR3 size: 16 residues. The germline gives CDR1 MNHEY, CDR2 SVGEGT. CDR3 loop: CASSYSDRDSSETQYF. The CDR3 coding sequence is TGTGCCAGCAGTTACTCCGACCGGGATAGTTCGGAGACCCAGTACTTC.

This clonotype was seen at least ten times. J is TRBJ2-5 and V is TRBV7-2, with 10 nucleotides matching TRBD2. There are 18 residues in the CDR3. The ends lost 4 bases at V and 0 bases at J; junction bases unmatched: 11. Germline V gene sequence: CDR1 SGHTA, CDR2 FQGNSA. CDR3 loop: CASSSPHLLAGHQETQYF. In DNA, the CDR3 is TGTGCCAGCAGCTCGCCACACCTACTAGCGGGGCACCAAGAGACCCAGTACTTC. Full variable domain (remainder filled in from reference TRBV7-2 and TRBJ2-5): GAGVSQSPSNKVTEKGKDVELRCDPISGHTALYWYRQSLGQGLEFLIYFQGNSAPDKSGLPSDRFSAERTGGSVSTLTIQRTQQEDSAVYLCASSSPHLLAGHQETQYFGPGTRLLVL.

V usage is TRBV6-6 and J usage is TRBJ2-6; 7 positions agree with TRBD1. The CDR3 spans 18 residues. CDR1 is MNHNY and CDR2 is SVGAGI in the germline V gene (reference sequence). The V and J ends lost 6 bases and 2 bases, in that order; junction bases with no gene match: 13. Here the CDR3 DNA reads TGTGCCAGCAGCCGCAGACAGGGCGAAGAGGCTGGGGCCAACGTCCTGACTTTC. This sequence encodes CASSRRQGEEAGANVLTF.

CDR3 DNA: TGTGCCAGTAGTATGTCACGGGACACTTGGGGCGGCTACACCTTC. Translating it yields CASSMSRDTWGGYTF. V gene TRBV19 combines with J gene TRBJ1-2; TRBD1 is a possible D gene (6 bases). With 3 bases removed from V and 8 bases from J, the gap between germline ends came to 19 bases. From germline, CDR1 is LNHDA and CDR2 SQIVND (reference sequence). CDR3 size: 15 residues.

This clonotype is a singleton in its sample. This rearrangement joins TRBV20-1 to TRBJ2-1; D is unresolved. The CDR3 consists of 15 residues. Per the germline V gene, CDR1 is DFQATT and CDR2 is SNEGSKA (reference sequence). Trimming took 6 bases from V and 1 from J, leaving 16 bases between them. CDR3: CSARGAVVSYNEQFF. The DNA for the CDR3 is TGCAGTGCCCGAGGAGCAGTGGTTTCCTACAATGAGCAGTTCTTC.

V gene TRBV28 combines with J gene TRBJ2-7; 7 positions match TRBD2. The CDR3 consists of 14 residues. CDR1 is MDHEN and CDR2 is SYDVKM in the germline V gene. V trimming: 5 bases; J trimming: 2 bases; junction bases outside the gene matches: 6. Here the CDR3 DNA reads TGTGCCAGCAGTGACGGACTAGAGACCTACGAGCAGTACGTC. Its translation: CASSDGLETYEQYV.

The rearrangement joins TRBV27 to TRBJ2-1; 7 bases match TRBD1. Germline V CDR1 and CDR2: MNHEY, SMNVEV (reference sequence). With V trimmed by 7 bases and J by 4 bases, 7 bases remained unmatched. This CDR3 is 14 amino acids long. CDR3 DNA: TGTGCCAGCACCGCCGGGACAGTTTACAATGAGCAGTTCTTC. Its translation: CASTAGTVYNEQFF.

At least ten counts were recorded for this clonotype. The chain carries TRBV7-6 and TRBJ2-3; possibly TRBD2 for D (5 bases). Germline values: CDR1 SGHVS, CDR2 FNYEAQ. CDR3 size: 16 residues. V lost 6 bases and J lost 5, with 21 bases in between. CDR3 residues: CASSTYPGNLGDTQYF. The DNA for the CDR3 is TGTGCCAGCAGTACTTACCCGGGGAATTTAGGAGATACGCAGTATTTT.

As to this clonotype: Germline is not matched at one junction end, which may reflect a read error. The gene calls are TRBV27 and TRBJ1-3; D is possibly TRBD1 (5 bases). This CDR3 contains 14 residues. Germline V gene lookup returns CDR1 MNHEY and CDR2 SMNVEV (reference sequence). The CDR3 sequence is CASRVGASGNTIYF. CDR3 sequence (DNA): TGTGCCAGCAGGGTAGGGGCCTCTGGAAACACAATATATTTT.

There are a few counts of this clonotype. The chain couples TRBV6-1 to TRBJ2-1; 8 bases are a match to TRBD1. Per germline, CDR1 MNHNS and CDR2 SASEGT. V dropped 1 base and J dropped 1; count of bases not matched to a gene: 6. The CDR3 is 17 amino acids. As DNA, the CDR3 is TGTGCCAGCAGTGAAGAAAGGGACAGGACGTCCTACAATGAGCAGTTCTTC. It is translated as CASSEERDRTSYNEQFF.

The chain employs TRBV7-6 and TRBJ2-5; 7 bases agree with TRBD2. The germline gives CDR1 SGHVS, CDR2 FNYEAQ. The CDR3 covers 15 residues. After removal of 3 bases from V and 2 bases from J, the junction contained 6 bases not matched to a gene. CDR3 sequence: CASSFLRTSQETQYF. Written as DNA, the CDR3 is TGTGCCAGCAGCTTCCTAAGGACTAGTCAAGAGACCCAGTACTTC.

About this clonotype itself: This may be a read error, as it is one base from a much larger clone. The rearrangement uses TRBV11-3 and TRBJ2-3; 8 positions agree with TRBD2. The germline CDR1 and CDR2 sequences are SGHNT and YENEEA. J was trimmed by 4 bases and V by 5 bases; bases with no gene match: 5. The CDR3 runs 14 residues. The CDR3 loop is CASSARTSPDTQYF. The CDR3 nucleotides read TGTGCCAGCAGCGCCCGGACTAGCCCAGATACGCAGTATTTT.

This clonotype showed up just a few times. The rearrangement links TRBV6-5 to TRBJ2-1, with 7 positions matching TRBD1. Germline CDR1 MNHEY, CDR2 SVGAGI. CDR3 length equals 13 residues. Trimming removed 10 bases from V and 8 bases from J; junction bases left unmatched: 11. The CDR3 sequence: CATKDRAAYEQFF. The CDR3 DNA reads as TGTGCCACAAAAGACAGGGCAGCTTATGAGCAGTTCTTC.

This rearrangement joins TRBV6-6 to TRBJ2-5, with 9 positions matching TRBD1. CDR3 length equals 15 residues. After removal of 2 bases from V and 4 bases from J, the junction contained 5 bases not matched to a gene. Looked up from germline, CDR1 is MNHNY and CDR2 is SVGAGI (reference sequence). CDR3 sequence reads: CASSYPGQGRETQYF. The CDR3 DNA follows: TGTGCCAGCAGTTACCCCGGACAGGGGCGAGAGACCCAGTACTTC.